This TCR beta chain was found in a study of blood T cell repertoires in COVID-19. Study context: The origin of the acute and convalescent COVID-19 samples was the United States, Italy and Spain. Sources were T cells, B-cell-depleted T cells, or PBMCs; the material itself was cDNA or gDNA.

Authors' processing steps: Amplification from reference gene primers served as the basis for estimated nucleated cell counts. The assay was immunoSEQ multiplex PCR, and TCRdb's table has in-frame clones only and misses some. The DNA was the basis for D and trimming; V, J and clone size are from that table. This sample has 73,000 or so clones; roughly 80% occur once, and the top ten carry roughly 6%. This CDR3 has 13 amino acids. CDR1 and CDR2 (germline): SGDLS, YYNGEE. V was cut by 3 bases and J by 2 bases, with 8 bases left in between. This receptor was taken from an older woman with acute or convalescent COVID-19. The sequencing sample was made of peripheral blood. The chain couples TRBV9 to TRBJ1-2; D not resolved. CDR3 in amino acids: CASSDSRNYGYTF. The CDR3 DNA reads as TGTGCCAGCAGCGACAGTAGGAACTATGGCTACACCTTC.